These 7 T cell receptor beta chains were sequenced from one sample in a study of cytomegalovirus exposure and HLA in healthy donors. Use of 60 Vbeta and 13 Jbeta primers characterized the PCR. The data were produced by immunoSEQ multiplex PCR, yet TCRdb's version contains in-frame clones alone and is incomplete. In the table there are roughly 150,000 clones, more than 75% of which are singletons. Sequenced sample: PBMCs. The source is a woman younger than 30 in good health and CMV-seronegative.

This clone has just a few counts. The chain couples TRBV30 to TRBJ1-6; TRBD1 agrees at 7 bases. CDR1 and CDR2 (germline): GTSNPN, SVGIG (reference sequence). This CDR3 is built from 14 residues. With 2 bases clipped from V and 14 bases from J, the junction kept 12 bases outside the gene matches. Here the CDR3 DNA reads TGTGCCTGGAGTACGGGACAGACCCAGTCGGCCCTCCACTTT. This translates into CAWSTGQTQSALHF. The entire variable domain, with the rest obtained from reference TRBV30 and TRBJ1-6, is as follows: SQTIHQWPATLVQPVGSPLSLECTVEGTSNPNLYWYRQAAGRGLQLLFYSVGIGQISSEVPQNLSASRPQDRQFILSSKKLLLSDSGFYLCAWSTGQTQSALHFGNGTRLTVT.

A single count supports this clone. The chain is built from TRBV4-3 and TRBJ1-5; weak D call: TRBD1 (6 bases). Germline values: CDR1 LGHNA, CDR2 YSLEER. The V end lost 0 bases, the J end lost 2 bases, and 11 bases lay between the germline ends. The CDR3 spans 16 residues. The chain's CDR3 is CASSQDVQGGNQPQHF. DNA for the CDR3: TGCGCCAGCAGCCAAGACGTACAGGGAGGCAATCAGCCCCAGCATTTT.

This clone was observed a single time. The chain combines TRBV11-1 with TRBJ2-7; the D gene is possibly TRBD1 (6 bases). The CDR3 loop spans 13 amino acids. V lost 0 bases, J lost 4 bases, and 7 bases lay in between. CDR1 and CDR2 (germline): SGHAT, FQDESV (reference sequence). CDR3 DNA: TGTGCCAGCAGCTTAGCGCAGGGGTACGAGCAGTACTTC. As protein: CASSLAQGYEQYF.

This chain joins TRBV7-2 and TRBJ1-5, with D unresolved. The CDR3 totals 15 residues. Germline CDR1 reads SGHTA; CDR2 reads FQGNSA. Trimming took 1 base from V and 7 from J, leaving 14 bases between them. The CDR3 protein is CASSLGTGSGQPQHF. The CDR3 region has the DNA TGTGCCAGCAGCTTAGGTACGGGCTCGGGGCAGCCCCAGCATTTT.

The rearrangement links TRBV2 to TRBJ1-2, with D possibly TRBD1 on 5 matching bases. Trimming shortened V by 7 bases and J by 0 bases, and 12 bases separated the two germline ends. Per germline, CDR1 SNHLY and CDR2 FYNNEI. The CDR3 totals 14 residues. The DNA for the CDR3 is TGTGCCAGCACTTGGGGCACCTCTAACTATGGCTACACCTTC. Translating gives CASTWGTSNYGYTF.

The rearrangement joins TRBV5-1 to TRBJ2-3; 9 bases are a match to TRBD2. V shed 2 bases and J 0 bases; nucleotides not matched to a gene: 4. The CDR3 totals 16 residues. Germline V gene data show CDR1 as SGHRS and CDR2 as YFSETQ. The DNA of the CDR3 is TGCGCCAGCAGCTTTCGACTAGCGGCGAGCACAGATACGCAGTATTTT. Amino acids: CASSFRLAASTDTQYF. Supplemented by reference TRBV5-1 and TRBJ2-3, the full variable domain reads KAGVTQTPRYLIKTRGQQVTLSCSPISGHRSVSWYQQTPGQGLQFLFEYFSETQRNKGNFPGRFSGRQFSNSRSEMNVSTLELGDSALYLCASSFRLAASTDTQYFGPGTRLTVL.

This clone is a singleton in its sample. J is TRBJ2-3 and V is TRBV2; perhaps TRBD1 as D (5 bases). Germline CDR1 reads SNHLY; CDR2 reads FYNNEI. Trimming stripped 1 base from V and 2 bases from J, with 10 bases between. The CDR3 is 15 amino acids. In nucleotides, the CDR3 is TGTGCCAGCAGTGAAGGGCAGGGCCTCACAGATACGCAGTATTTT. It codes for CASSEGQGLTDTQYF. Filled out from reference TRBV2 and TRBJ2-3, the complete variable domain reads EPEVTQTPSHQVTQMGQEVILRCVPISNHLYFYWYRQILGQKVEFLVSFYNNEISEKSEIFDDQFSVERPDGSNFTLKIRSTKLEDSAMYFCASSEGQGLTDTQYFGPGTRLTVL.